The present T cell receptor beta chain was sequenced within a study of shared clonotypes between healthy human individuals. V lost 7 bases and J lost 2, with 8 bases in between. From germline, CDR1 is MNHEY and CDR2 SVGAGI. The length of the CDR3 is 12 residues. The authors ran the assay at deep level. The data were produced by immunoSEQ multiplex PCR, yet TCRdb's version contains in-frame clones alone and is incomplete. There are about 2.4 million clones in the sample; about 92% occur only once, and roughly 0.15% lies in the top ten. Researchers partitioned CD4+ cells into CD45RA+ naive and CD45RA-negative memory subsets.

This TCR was recovered from a man between 18 and 29 years old in good health. This chain uses TRBV6-5 with TRBJ1-1, with a weak D call TRBD1 (5 bases). Material for sequencing was naive CD4+ T cells sorted from blood. The subset was: CD45RA+ positively selected. The chain's CDR3 is CASTRGNTEAFF. The CDR3, as DNA: TGTGCCAGCACGAGGGGAAACACTGAAGCTTTCTTT.